This paragraph covers one TCR beta chain sequence. What it binds is not known. Several immunoSEQ plates held equal portions of the genomic DNA taken from each subset. Measured with immunoSEQ multiplex PCR; TCRdb has only the in-frame clones, and not every one. The data contain over 2 million clones, 85% to 95% of them seen just once; the ten biggest clones take up roughly 0.13%. These data originate in a study of shared clonotypes between healthy human individuals. Study conclusions and caveats: The donor pool, a small one, limited the genetic and exposure-history diversity represented.

The CDR3 runs to 15 residues. Per germline, CDR1 SGHAT and CDR2 FQDESV (reference sequence). Trimming took 5 bases from V and 0 from J, leaving 11 bases between them. Free of recent acute infections or vaccinations, the donors were healthy HIV-negative adults. Sequencing input: naive CD4+ T cells sorted from blood. Subset of the sample: CD45RA+ positively selected. The chain is built from TRBV11-1 and TRBJ2-1; no firm D call. The receptor comes from a man between 18 and 35 years old in good health. The DNA for the CDR3 is TGTGCCAGCAGCCCCGACGGTAGCTCCTACAATGAGCAGTTCTTC. Amino acids: CASSPDGSSYNEQFF.